Listed below are T cell receptor beta chains from one sample, sequenced in a study of tumor and adjacent non-tumor tissue in lung cancer. TCRdb reanalysed the multiplex PCR reads using MiXCR and keeps one entry per CDR3 protein. The sample shows about 60,000 distinct CDR3 sequences, around two thirds of them seen only once. Sequences were obtained from distant non-tumor lung tissue. These receptors all come from a man aged 65-85 years with non-small cell lung cancer. Both conserved end residues are part of each CDR3. Fields, in order: J gene, V gene, D gene, clone size, CDR3 protein, CDR3 DNA. A D gene is named only where the DNA matches it firmly. Not every row has a clone size; where given, it reads once, few, many or a size class.

j_call: TRBJ2-7
v_call: TRBV5-1
d_call: TRBD2
clone_size: NA
cdr3_aa: CAISLTSGGSFSYEQYF
cdr3_nt: TGCGCCATCAGCTTGACATCTGGCGGGAGCTTCTCCTACGAGCAGTACTTC

j_call: TRBJ1-2
v_call: TRBV7-9
d_call: NA
clone_size: once
cdr3_aa: CASSLAMGGMNGYTF
cdr3_nt: TGTGCCAGCAGCTTAGCTATGGGCGGCATGAATGGCTACACCTTC

j_call: TRBJ2-4
v_call: TRBV25-1
d_call: NA
clone_size: once
cdr3_aa: CASSDAGDAKNIQYF
cdr3_nt: TGTGCCAGCAGTGATGCAGGGGACGCCAAAAACATTCAGTACTTC

j_call: TRBJ2-5
v_call: TRBV7-9
d_call: NA
clone_size: many
cdr3_aa: CASSSVGGVGRDQETQYF
cdr3_nt: TGTGCCAGCAGCTCCGTTGGGGGCGTCGGGAGAGACCAAGAGACCCAGTACTTC

j_call: TRBJ1-5
v_call: TRBV29-1
d_call: TRBD1
clone_size: NA
cdr3_aa: CSADIGTGGSSDQPQHF
cdr3_nt: TGCAGCGCAGACATCGGGACAGGGGGTTCGAGCGATCAGCCCCAGCATTTC

j_call: TRBJ2-2
v_call: TRBV5-4
d_call: NA
clone_size: NA
cdr3_aa: CAISSRAATGEPFF
cdr3_nt: TGTGCCATCAGCTCTCGTGCGGCAACCGGGGAGCCGTTTTTT

j_call: TRBJ1-2
v_call: TRBV29-1
d_call: NA
clone_size: NA
cdr3_aa: CSVFGAYGYTF
cdr3_nt: TGCAGCGTGTTCGGCGCATATGGCTACACCTTC

j_call: TRBJ2-2
v_call: TRBV5-5
d_call: NA
clone_size: many
cdr3_aa: CASSSRDTYTGELFF
cdr3_nt: TGTGCCAGCAGCTCCCGGGACACCTACACCGGGGAGCTGTTTTTT

j_call: TRBJ1-2
v_call: TRBV12-3/TRBV12-4
d_call: NA
clone_size: NA
cdr3_aa: CASSFNGGASYGNTF
cdr3_nt: TGTGCCAGCAGTTTCAATGGGGGCGCGAGCTATGGCAACACCTTT

j_call: TRBJ1-3
v_call: TRBV28
d_call: TRBD1
clone_size: NA
cdr3_aa: CASSSPGTVDKAVYF
cdr3_nt: TGTGCCAGCAGTTCCCCCGGGACAGTAGACAAGGCCGTATATTTT

j_call: TRBJ1-3
v_call: TRBV20-1
d_call: NA
clone_size: NA
cdr3_aa: CSAGRAVGSGNTIYF
cdr3_nt: TGCAGTGCTGGAAGGGCAGTCGGCTCTGGAAACACCATATATTTT